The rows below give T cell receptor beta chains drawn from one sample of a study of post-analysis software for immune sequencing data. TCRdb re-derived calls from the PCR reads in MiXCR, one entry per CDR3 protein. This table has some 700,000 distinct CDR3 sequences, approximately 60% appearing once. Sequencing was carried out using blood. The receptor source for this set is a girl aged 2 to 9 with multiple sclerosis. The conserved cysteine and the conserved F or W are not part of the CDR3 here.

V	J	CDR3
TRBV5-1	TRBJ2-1	ASSLVLAHNEQF
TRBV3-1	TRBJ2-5	ASSPGLAEIHQETQY
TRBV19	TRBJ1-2	ASSIKGISGYT
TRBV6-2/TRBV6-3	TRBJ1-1	ASSASRTGNTEAF
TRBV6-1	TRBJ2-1	ASWGLGPAEQF
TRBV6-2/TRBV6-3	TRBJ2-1	ASSYSAGAASYNEQF
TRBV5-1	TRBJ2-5	ASSPAGGETQY
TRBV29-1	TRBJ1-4	SGRSAANEKLF
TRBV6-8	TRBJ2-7	ASNPQGGVSEQY
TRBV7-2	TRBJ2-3	ASSPDRDTQY
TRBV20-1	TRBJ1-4	SARDIGIREKLF
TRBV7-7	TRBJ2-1	ASSGDRGNEQF
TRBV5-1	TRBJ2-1	ASSSRDRGRDEQF
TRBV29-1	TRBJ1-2	SVEVDPTYGYT
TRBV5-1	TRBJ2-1	ASSLAGYSENEQF
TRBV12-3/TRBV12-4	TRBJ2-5	ASSLTGGIETQY
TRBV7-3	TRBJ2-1	ASSAPGGYNEQF
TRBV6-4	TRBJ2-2	ASSDRLATGELF
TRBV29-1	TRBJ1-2	SVGGTGPRGGYGYT
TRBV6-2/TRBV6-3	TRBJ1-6	ASSYRREPGSNSPLH
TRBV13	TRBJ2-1	ASSLVSANEQF
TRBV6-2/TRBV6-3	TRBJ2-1	ASSYGRGGYNEQF
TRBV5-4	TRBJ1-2	ASSRGQGSYGYT
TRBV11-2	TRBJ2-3	ASSPPGGNTDTQY
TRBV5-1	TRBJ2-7	ASSLEGQGAGEQY
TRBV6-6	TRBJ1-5	ASSYQQNSNQPQH
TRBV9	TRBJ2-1	ASSVTSGSSYNEQF
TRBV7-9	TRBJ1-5	ASSLGRDGHDQPQH